This record looks at one T cell receptor (beta chain) sequence and its context. The entry originates in a study of beta chain features in type 1 diabetes. All of the isolated RNA was reverse transcribed, so expressed TCRB transcripts were sequenced. Libraries were prepared by immunoSEQ multiplex PCR; TCRdb keeps only in-frame clonotypes and omits some of them. The sample shows some 410,000 clones, approximately 15% of them seen only once. The length of the CDR3 is 15 residues. After removal of 5 bases from V and 2 bases from J, the junction contained 8 bases not matched to a gene. The V gene's germline CDR1 is SEHNR and CDR2 FQNEAQ (reference sequence).

V gene TRBV7-9 combines with J gene TRBJ1-1, with 7 bases identical to TRBD1. The material sequenced was naive CD4+ T cells from blood. The receptor was isolated from a man aged 25 to 40 in good health. The CDR3 sequence is CASSLKTGFNTEAFF. For the CDR3, the DNA is TGTGCCAGCAGCCTTAAGACAGGGTTTAACACTGAAGCTTTCTTT.